The rows below give T cell receptor beta chains drawn from one sample of a study of sequential checkpoint blockade in melanoma. Profiled with immunoSEQ multiplex PCR; TCRdb holds only in-frame clones, not every one. This table has 1,300 or so clones, approximately 68% appearing once. The specimen was CD8+ T cells sorted from blood (inferred from file names), collected from a patient given nivolumab and ipilimumab in sequence. The receptors shown here come from a human donor with melanoma. Both conserved end residues are part of each CDR3. D genes are given only for firm matches. The size of a clone is reported for some rows only, either as once, few or many, or as a class for expanded clones.

>NA|NA|TRBV19|TRBJ1-5
CASKPGLISNQPQHF
TGTGCCAGTAAACCGGGACTTATTAGCAATCAGCCCCAGCATTTT
>NA|TRBD1|TRBV6-5|TRBJ1-1
CASRGTGSGTEAFF
TGTGCCAGCAGGGGGACAGGCTCAGGAACTGAAGCTTTCTTT
>NA|NA|TRBV5-1|TRBJ2-7
CASSLGGVRDEQYF
TGCGCCAGCAGCTTGGGCGGGGTCAGGGACGAGCAGTACTTC
>NA|TRBD2|TRBV7-9|TRBJ2-1
CASSRNSGAYNEQFF
TGTGCCAGCAGCCGCAATAGCGGGGCCTACAATGAGCAGTTCTTC
>NA|TRBD2|TRBV4-3|TRBJ2-7
CASSHQAGGSYEQYF
TGCGCCAGCAGCCATCAAGCGGGAGGGTCCTACGAGCAGTACTTC
>NA|TRBD1|TRBV11-2|TRBJ2-6
CASSAGTGFHGANVLTF
TGTGCCAGCAGCGCCGGGACAGGCTTTCATGGGGCCAACGTCCTGACTTTC
>NA|NA|TRBV28|TRBJ1-4
CASRPSTGARREKLFF
TGTGCCAGCAGGCCGTCGACTGGGGCACGAAGGGAAAAACTGTTTTTT
>NA|TRBD1|TRBV15|TRBJ1-5
CATSRDRDRGYGNQPQHF
TGTGCCACCAGCAGAGATCGAGACAGGGGATATGGCAATCAGCCCCAGCATTTT
>NA|TRBD1|TRBV27|TRBJ2-7
CASMTGFGEQYF
TGTGCCAGCATGACAGGGTTTGGAGAGCAGTACTTC
>NA|NA|TRBV28|TRBJ1-2
CASSRTILLYGYTF
TGTGCCAGCAGTCGCACGATACTTCTCTATGGCTACACCTTC
>NA|TRBD1|TRBV7-9|TRBJ2-7
CATTGAYEQYF
TGTGCCACAACAGGGGCATACGAGCAGTACTTC
>NA|NA|TRBV2|TRBJ2-3
CASSAGTSSTDTQYF
TGTGCCAGCTCCGCCGGGACATCTTCCACAGATACGCAGTATTTT
>few|NA|TRBV7-9|TRBJ1-2
CASSRSRGGYTF
TGTGCCAGCAGCCGAAGCAGGGGCGGCTACACCTTC
>NA|NA|TRBV18|TRBJ2-5
CASSTSRQTQETQYF
TGTGCCAGCTCGACATCTAGACAGACCCAAGAGACCCAGTACTTC
>medium-sized|TRBD1|TRBV5-6|TRBJ1-1
CASSSRGPGEAFF
TGTGCCAGCAGCTCGAGGGGGCCTGGTGAAGCTTTCTTT
>few|NA|TRBV28|TRBJ1-5
CASSLSLGQVGQPQHF
TGTGCCAGCAGTTTAAGCCTAGGCCAAGTCGGTCAGCCCCAGCATTTT
>NA|TRBD2|TRBV7-9|TRBJ2-7
CASSLGSPIAGSWHEQYF
TGTGCCAGCAGCTTAGGATCCCCGATAGCGGGAAGTTGGCACGAGCAGTACTTC
>NA|NA|TRBV6-1|TRBJ1-1
CASSARGFTEAFF
TGTGCCAGCAGTGCCCGGGGGTTTACTGAAGCTTTCTTT
>medium-sized|TRBD2|TRBV4-3|TRBJ2-1
CASSQDGGSGDEQFF
TGCGCCAGCAGCCAAGATGGCGGGAGCGGCGATGAGCAGTTCTTC
>NA|TRBD1|TRBV28|TRBJ1-1
CASSLGQTEAFF
TGTGCCAGCAGTTTGGGACAGACTGAAGCTTTCTTT
>NA|NA|TRBV6-1|TRBJ1-4
CASSDGPSLLVDNEKLFF
TGTGCCAGCAGTGACGGTCCAAGTCTCCTAGTCGACAATGAAAAACTGTTTTTT
>NA|NA|TRBV15|TRBJ2-3
CATSGRTADTQYF
TGTGCCACCAGCGGTAGGACTGCGGATACGCAGTATTTT
>NA|NA|TRBV7-6|TRBJ2-2
CASSTPGTPNTGELFF
TGTGCCAGCAGCACCCCCGGGACACCTAACACCGGGGAGCTGTTTTTT
>few|NA|TRBV30|TRBJ2-7
CAWSSSTGTFEQYF
TGTGCCTGGAGTTCGTCGACAGGGACTTTCGAGCAGTACTTC
>NA|NA|TRBV29-1|TRBJ2-6
CSVQGGANVLTF
TGCAGCGTTCAGGGTGGGGCCAACGTCCTGACTTTC
>NA|TRBD1|TRBV11-2|TRBJ1-5
CASSSPGTGEHF
TGTGCCAGCAGCTCCCCCGGGACAGGAGAGCATTTT
>NA|NA|TRBV19|TRBJ2-7
CASSPYGGGSYEQYF
TGTGCCAGTAGTCCTTATGGGGGAGGTTCCTACGAGCAGTACTTC
>NA|NA|TRBV7-9|TRBJ2-7
CASSLTGNLPYEQYF
TGTGCCAGCAGCCTCACAGGGAACTTACCCTACGAGCAGTACTTC
>NA|TRBD1|TRBV28|TRBJ1-1
CASSWGQPEAFF
TGTGCCAGCAGCTGGGGACAGCCTGAAGCTTTCTTT
>NA|TRBD1|TRBV30|TRBJ1-5
CAWSGGQGGNQPQHF
TGTGCCTGGAGTGGCGGACAGGGGGGAAATCAGCCCCAGCATTTT
>NA|TRBD2|TRBV25-1|TRBJ2-1
CASSESPSGDNEQFF
TGTGCCAGCAGTGAATCTCCTAGCGGTGACAATGAGCAGTTCTTC
>NA|NA|TRBV27|TRBJ2-7
CASGRPEVSYEQYF
TGTGCCAGCGGCCGGCCAGAGGTCTCCTACGAGCAGTACTTC
>large|TRBD1|TRBV19|TRBJ2-7
CASKISGTGLYEQYF
TGTGCCAGTAAGATCTCCGGGACAGGACTCTACGAGCAGTACTTC
>NA|TRBD1|TRBV4-1|TRBJ1-2
CASSQEIQGAYGYTF
TGCGCCAGCAGCCAAGAGATCCAGGGGGCCTATGGCTACACCTTC
>once|NA|TRBV9|TRBJ2-1
CASSVTSSYNEQFF
TGTGCCAGCAGCGTAACGAGCTCCTACAATGAGCAGTTCTTC
>NA|NA|TRBV19|TRBJ2-2
CASSPSPRANTGELFF
TGTGCCAGTAGCCCATCCCCCAGGGCCAACACCGGGGAGCTGTTTTTT
>NA|TRBD1|TRBV28|TRBJ2-7
CASRPGTGAYEQYF
TGTGCCAGCAGGCCCGGGACAGGCGCTTACGAGCAGTACTTC
>NA|NA|TRBV4-2|TRBJ2-7
CASSQEGVSSYEQYF
TGTGCCAGCAGCCAAGAAGGGGTCTCTTCCTACGAGCAGTACTTC
>NA|NA|TRBV7-9|TRBJ2-7
CASSPPLASYEQYF
TGTGCCAGCAGCCCCCCGTTGGCATCCTACGAGCAGTACTTC
>NA|NA|TRBV10-2|TRBJ2-1
CACGSASYNEQFF
TGCGCCTGTGGTAGCGCGTCCTACAATGAGCAGTTCTTC
>NA|NA|TRBV12-5|TRBJ2-7
CASGLERWEQYF
TGTGCTAGTGGTTTGGAGCGGTGGGAGCAGTACTTC
>few|TRBD1|TRBV15|TRBJ1-5
CATREGQTSNQPQHF
TGTGCCACCAGGGAGGGACAGACTAGCAATCAGCCCCAGCATTTT
>NA|NA|TRBV9|TRBJ2-2
CASEGNTGELFF
TGTGCCAGCGAGGGGAACACCGGGGAGCTGTTTTTT
>NA|NA|TRBV30|TRBJ2-1
CAWSDSLLDSSYEQFF
TGTGCCTGGAGTGATTCCCTTTTGGACAGCTCTTATGAGCAGTTCTTC
>few|TRBD1|TRBV5-4|TRBJ1-1
CASNPGGGNTEAFF
TGTGCCAGCAACCCAGGGGGAGGGAACACTGAAGCTTTCTTT
>NA|NA|TRBV19|TRBJ1-5
CASSVISNQPQHF
TGTGCCAGTAGTGTAATTAGCAATCAGCCCCAGCATTTT
>NA|TRBD1|TRBV13|TRBJ2-7
CASSPDGTGAYEQYF
TGTGCCAGCAGCCCCGACGGGACAGGGGCCTACGAGCAGTACTTC
>few|TRBD1|TRBV5-4|TRBJ2-7
CASSNPGQGVYEQYF
TGTGCCAGCAGCAATCCGGGACAGGGTGTCTACGAGCAGTACTTC
>NA|TRBD2|TRBV6-5|TRBJ2-1
CASSPGTSGSNEQFF
TGTGCCAGCAGTCCCGGGACTAGCGGGAGCAATGAGCAGTTCTTC
>NA|NA|TRBV7-6|TRBJ2-2
CASSLSAGRTGELFF
TGTGCCAGCAGCTTATCAGCGGGCAGGACCGGGGAGCTGTTTTTT
>few|NA|TRBV18|TRBJ1-5
CASSLDSTMVQPQHF
TGTGCCAGCTCCCTCGACAGTACCATGGTTCAGCCCCAGCATTTT
>NA|TRBD1|TRBV9|TRBJ2-7
CASSVGTGAHEQYF
TGTGCCAGCAGCGTTGGGACAGGGGCCCACGAGCAGTACTTC